The 5 T cell receptor beta chains in this list originate from one sample, sequenced in a study of T-cell reconstitution after alpha-beta-depleted transplantation in children. The TCRbeta library was prepared with unique molecular identifiers. Each CDR3 protein gets one entry after TCRdb re-called the PCR reads with MiXCR. The sample carries 80,000 to 95,000 distinct CDR3 sequences, roughly 7.7% recorded once. The sample here was PBMCs from the stem cell graft donor, taken from the stem cell graft. The source of these receptors is a human donor who donated a stem cell graft to a child with congenital amegakaryocytic thrombocytopenia.

This clonotype was recorded many times. J is TRBJ1-1 and V is TRBV7-2; D call uncertain. V was cut by 6 bases and J by 3 bases, with 5 bases left in between. CDR1 is SGHTA and CDR2 is FQGNSA in the germline V gene. This CDR3 region has 11 residues. The CDR3 region has the DNA TGTGCCAGCAGGGGTTACACTGAAGCTTTCTTT. The encoded protein is CASRGYTEAFF.

In regard to this clonotype: A read error may be the cause here, since a much bigger clone is one base away. The V call is TRBV5-1, the J call TRBJ2-1, with 10 positions matching TRBD2. The V gene end was trimmed by 4 bases and the J gene end by 10 bases; junction bases not matched to a gene: 8. Germline V gene sequence: CDR1 SGHRS, CDR2 YFSETQ. This CDR3 is built from 14 residues. CDR3 DNA: TGCGCCAGCAGCCCCGCTAATAGCGGGAGGGAGCAGTTCTTC. It codes for CASSPANSGREQFF.

This clonotype has just a few counts. The rearrangement uses TRBV20-1 and TRBJ1-1; 8 bases agree with TRBD1. CDR1 is DFQATT and CDR2 is SNEGSKA in the germline V gene (reference sequence). Germline trimming cut 8 bases from V and 3 bases from J; bases unmatched to any gene: 20. The CDR3 is 17 residues long. The DNA for the CDR3 is TGCAGTCCGCTGGGCCATCGGGACAGGTCATCGTACACTGAAGCTTTCTTT. Its protein product is CSPLGHRDRSSYTEAFF.

This clonotype was seen ten or more times. The rearrangement links TRBV2 to TRBJ1-5; D unresolved. The CDR3 runs to 14 residues. Trimming removed 1 base at V and 3 bases at J, with 7 bases between. Germline CDR1 reads SNHLY; CDR2 reads FYNNEI. In DNA, the CDR3 is TGTGCCAGCAGTGAAGGCTCGGTCAATCAGCCCCAGCATTTT. This encodes CASSEGSVNQPQHF.

This clonotype was observed many times. The DNA for the CDR3 is TGCAGTGCTACAGGGGATAGCAATCAGCCCCAGCATTTT. The encoded protein is CSATGDSNQPQHF. This chain uses TRBV20-1 with TRBJ1-5, with D possibly being TRBD1 (6 bases). This CDR3 has 13 residues. Germline-derived CDR1 and CDR2 are DFQATT and SNEGSKA (reference sequence). V lost 4 bases and J 0 bases, leaving 7 bases between the germline ends.